This T cell receptor beta chain was found in a study of T cells expressing NK-cell markers. Study summary: The authors derived TCR beta repertoires from sorted CD3+CD56+NKG2C+, CD3+CD56+NKG2C- and CD3+CD56-NKG2C+ T cells.

For TCR beta, cDNA was produced by 5'RACE template switching with UMIs. Reprocessing the 5' RACE reads, TCRdb reports a single entry for every CDR3 protein and omits DNA. In total, the table holds roughly 380,000 distinct CDR3 sequences. Germline V lookup: CDR1 SGHTA, CDR2 FQGTGA. This CDR3 has 16 residues. This TCR was sampled from a man aged 18-70 years in good health. The chain joins TRBV7-3 to TRBJ2-1; TCRdb returns TRBD1, unconfirmable since there is no DNA. The sample consisted of blood T cells: a sorted CD56 or NKG2C T cell subset, CD4+ or CD8+ T cells, or bulk PBMC T cells (not recorded which). The CDR3 sequence is CASSGGGAPPYNEQFF.